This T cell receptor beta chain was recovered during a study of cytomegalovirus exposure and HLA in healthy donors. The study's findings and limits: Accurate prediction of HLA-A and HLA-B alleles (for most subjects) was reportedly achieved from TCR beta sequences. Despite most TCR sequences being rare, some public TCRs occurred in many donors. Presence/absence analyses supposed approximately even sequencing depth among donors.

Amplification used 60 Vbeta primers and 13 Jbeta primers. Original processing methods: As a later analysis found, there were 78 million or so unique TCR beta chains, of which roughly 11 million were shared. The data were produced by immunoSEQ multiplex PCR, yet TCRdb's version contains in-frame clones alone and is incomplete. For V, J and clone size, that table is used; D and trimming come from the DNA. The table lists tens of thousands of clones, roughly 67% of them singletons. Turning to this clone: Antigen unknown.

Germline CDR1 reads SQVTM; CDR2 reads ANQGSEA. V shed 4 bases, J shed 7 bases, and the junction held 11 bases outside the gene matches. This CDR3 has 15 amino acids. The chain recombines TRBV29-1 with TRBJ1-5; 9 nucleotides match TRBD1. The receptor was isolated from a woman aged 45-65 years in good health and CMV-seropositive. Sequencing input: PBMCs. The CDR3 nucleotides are TGCAGCGTTGCTAACGGACAGGGGTTTGACCAGCCCCAGCATTTT. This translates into CSVANGQGFDQPQHF.